The entry below describes one T cell receptor (beta chain). Its antigen is as yet unknown. Deletions cut 3 bases from V and 11 bases from J, with 14 bases between. CDR3 length equals 12 residues. CDR1 and CDR2 (germline): SGHRS, YFSETQ. This entry belongs to a study of blood T cells in healthy people across ages. Alongside a J-beta primer mix, a sample-barcoded 5' primer served in a second PCR lasting about 7 to 11 cycles. Carrying 12 random nucleotides, a template-switch adaptor labeled each individual cDNA molecule. TCRdb re-analysed the 5' RACE reads in MiXCR, keeping a single row per CDR3 protein. This table holds just over 1 million distinct CDR3 sequences, 40% to 55% found once. Study conclusions and caveats: Getting older went along with TCR beta diversity per million T cells dropping roughly linearly.

Sequencing was performed on blood. The chain employs TRBV5-1 and TRBJ2-5; tentatively, D is TRBD1 (5 bases). The receptor was derived from an older woman in good health. CDR3 sequence: CASSWQGAEQYF. The CDR3 nucleotides read TGCGCCAGCAGCTGGCAGGGTGCTGAGCAGTACTTC. Based on the CDR3 plus reference TRBV5-1 and TRBJ2-5, the full variable domain is KAGVTQTPRYLIKTRGQQVTLSCSPISGHRSVSWYQQTPGQGLQFLFEYFSETQRNKGNFPGRFSGRQFSNSRSEMNVSTLELGDSALYLCASSWQGAEQYFGPGTRLLVL.